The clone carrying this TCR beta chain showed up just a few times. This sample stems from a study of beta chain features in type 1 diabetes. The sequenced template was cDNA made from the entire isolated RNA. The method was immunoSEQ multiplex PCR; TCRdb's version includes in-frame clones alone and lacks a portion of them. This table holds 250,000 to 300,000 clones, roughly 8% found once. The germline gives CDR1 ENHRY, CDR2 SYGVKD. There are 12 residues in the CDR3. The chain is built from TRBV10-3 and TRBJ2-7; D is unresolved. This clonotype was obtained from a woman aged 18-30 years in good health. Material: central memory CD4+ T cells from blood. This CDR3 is CASSEWGYEQYV. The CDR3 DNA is TGTGCCAGCAGTGAGTGGGGTTACGAGCAGTACGTC.